This T cell receptor (beta chain) is from a study of T cell responses to AZD1222 COVID-19 vaccine. Study background: It was second doses at about 4 or about 12 weeks that were pooled. Study findings and constraints: The repertoires were collected only after the peak T cell response. In a largely white British group with more females than males, clonal diversity was possibly underestimated.

Remarks on this clone: Its antigen is unidentified.

CDR3 length: 15 amino acids. Looked up from germline, CDR1 is LGHNA and CDR2 is YSLEER. Trimming at V came to 1 base and at J to 6 bases, leaving 3 bases not matched to a gene. Clones were read by immunoSEQ multiplex PCR, and TCRdb kept only the in-frame ones, dropping some. This table has around 120,000 clones, around 93% appearing once. The source was peripheral blood, collected on day 0 of AZD1222 vaccination. This rearrangement joins TRBV4-3 to TRBJ1-4; 9 bases match TRBD1. This clonotype was sampled from an adult in good health. Here the CDR3 reads CASSQAGTGHEKLFF. Written as DNA, the CDR3 is TGCGCCAGCAGCCAAGCTGGGACAGGGCATGAAAAACTGTTTTTT.